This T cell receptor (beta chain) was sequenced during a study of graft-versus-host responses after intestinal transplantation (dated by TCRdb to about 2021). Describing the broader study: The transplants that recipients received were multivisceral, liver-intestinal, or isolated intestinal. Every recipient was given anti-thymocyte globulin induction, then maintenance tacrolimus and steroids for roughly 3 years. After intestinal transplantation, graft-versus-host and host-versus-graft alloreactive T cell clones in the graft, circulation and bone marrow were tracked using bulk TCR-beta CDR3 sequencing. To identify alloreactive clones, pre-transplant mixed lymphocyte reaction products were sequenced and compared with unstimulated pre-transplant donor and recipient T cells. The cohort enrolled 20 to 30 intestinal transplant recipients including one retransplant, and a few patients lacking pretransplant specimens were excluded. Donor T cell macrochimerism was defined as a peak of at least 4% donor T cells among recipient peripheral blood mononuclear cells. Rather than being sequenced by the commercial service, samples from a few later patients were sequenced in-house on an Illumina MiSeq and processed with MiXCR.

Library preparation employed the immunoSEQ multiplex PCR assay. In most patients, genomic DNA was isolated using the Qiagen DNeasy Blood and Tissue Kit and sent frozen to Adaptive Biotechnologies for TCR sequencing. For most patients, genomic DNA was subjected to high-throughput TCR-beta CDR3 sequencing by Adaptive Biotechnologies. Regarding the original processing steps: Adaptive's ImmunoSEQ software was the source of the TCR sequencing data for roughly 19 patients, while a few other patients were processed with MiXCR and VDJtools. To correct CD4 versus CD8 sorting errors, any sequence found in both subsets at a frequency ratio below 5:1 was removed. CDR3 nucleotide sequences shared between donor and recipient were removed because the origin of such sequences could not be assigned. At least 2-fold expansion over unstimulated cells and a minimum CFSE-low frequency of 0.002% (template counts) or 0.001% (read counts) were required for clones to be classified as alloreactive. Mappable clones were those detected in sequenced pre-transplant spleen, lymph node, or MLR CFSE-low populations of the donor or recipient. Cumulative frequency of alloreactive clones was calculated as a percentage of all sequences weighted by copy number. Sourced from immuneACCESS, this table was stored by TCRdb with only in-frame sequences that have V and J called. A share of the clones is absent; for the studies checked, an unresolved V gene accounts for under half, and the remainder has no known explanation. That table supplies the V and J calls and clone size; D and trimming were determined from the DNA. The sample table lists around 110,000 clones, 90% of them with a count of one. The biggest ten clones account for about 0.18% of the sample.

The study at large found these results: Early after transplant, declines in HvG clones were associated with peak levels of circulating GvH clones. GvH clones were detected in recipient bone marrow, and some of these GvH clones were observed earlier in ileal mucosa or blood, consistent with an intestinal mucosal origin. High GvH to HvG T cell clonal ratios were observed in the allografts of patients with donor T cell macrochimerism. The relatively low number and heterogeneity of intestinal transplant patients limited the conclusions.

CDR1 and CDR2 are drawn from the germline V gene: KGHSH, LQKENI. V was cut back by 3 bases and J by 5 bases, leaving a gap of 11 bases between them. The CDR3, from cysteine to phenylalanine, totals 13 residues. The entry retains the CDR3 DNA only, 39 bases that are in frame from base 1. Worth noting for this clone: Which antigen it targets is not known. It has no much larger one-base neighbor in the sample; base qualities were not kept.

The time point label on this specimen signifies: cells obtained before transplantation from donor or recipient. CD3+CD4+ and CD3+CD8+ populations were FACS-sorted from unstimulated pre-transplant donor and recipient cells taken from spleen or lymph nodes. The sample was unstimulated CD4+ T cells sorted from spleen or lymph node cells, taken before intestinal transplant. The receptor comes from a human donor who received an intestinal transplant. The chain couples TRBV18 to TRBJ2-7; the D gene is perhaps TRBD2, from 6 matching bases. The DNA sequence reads TGTGCCAGCTCACCTGGGACTTCCGACGAGCAGTACTTC. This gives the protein CASSPGTSDEQYF.